A selection of T cell receptor beta chains follows, all from one sample in a study of T cells in Graves' hyperthyroidism and ophthalmopathy. TCRdb reprocessed the multiplex PCR reads via MiXCR and lists one record per CDR3 protein. This table holds a few hundred thousand distinct CDR3 sequences, approximately 44% found once. The sample consisted of peripheral blood or thyroid tissue (not recorded which). These receptors all come from a young woman with Graves' hyperthyroidism. Both conserved end residues are part of each CDR3. D genes are given only for firm matches. Clone size appears in some rows only: once, few, many, or a class for an expanded clone.

d_gene	v_gene	abundance	j_gene	CDR3aa	CDR3nt
NA	TRBV5-4	NA	TRBJ1-2	CASSLALGGPWSTYGYTF	TGTGCCAGCAGCTTGGCCTTGGGCGGTCCTTGGTCGACCTATGGCTACACCTTC
TRBD2	TRBV20-1	few	TRBJ2-7	CSASWGEGPYEQYF	TGCAGTGCTAGTTGGGGGGAGGGCCCCTACGAGCAGTACTTC
TRBD1	TRBV15	NA	TRBJ1-4	CATSRVERQGGVWSEKLFF	TGTGCCACCAGCAGAGTTGAGCGACAGGGGGGGGTTTGGAGCGAAAAACTGTTTTTT
NA	TRBV2	few	TRBJ1-3	CASSQEAGAGNTIYF	TGTGCCAGCAGCCAAGAGGCAGGGGCTGGAAACACCATATATTTT
TRBD1	TRBV10-3	NA	TRBJ1-3	CAISFLRDRGNTIYF	TGTGCCATCAGTTTCCTTAGGGACAGGGGAAACACCATATATTTT
TRBD2	TRBV20-1	few	TRBJ2-5	CSAATSGGWEETQYF	TGCAGTGCTGCGACTAGCGGAGGGTGGGAAGAGACCCAGTACTTC
TRBD1	TRBV10-3	NA	TRBJ2-5	CAISDLQGAEETQYF	TGTGCCATCAGTGATTTACAGGGGGCCGAAGAGACCCAGTACTTC
NA	TRBV7-9	many	TRBJ1-5	CASSLTKNQPQHF	TGTGCCAGCAGCTTAACGAAGAATCAGCCCCAGCATTTT
TRBD1	TRBV7-8	many	TRBJ2-7	CASSLWDSSYEQYF	TGTGCCAGCAGCTTATGGGACAGTTCCTACGAGCAGTACTTC
TRBD1	TRBV15	once	TRBJ1-1	CATSSGTATEAFF	TGTGCCACCAGCTCTGGGACAGCCACTGAAGCTTTCTTT
NA	TRBV12-3/TRBV12-4	NA	TRBJ1-5	CASSFMADSRYF	TGTGCCAGCAGTTTTATGGCGGATTCGAGATATTTT
TRBD1	TRBV20-1	NA	TRBJ1-1	CSASDRGFVTEAFF	TGCAGTGCTTCGGACAGGGGATTTGTCACTGAAGCTTTCTTT
NA	TRBV7-8	few	TRBJ1-2	CASSLGQDPYGYTF	TGTGCCAGCAGCTTAGGACAGGACCCCTATGGCTACACCTTC
NA	TRBV14	few	TRBJ2-5	CASSQLGVGETQYF	TGTGCCAGCAGCCAACTCGGCGTTGGGGAGACCCAGTACTTC
TRBD2	TRBV7-4	NA	TRBJ2-7	CASSWKLAATYEQYF	TGTGCCAGCAGCTGGAAACTAGCGGCTACCTACGAGCAGTACTTC
NA	TRBV7-2	many	TRBJ1-1	CASSLGPVPNTEAFF	TGTGCCAGCAGCTTAGGCCCAGTCCCGAACACTGAAGCTTTCTTT
NA	TRBV2	NA	TRBJ2-5	CASKGSAGRTQYF	TGTGCCAGCAAGGGGAGCGCCGGTAGGACCCAGTACTTC
NA	TRBV2	NA	TRBJ1-4	CASSERGYLEKLFF	TGTGCCAGCAGTGAAAGGGGCTATCTTGAAAAACTGTTTTTT
TRBD1	TRBV10-2	many	TRBJ2-5	CASSESGTGSETQYF	TGCGCCAGCAGTGAGTCCGGGACAGGGTCGGAGACCCAGTACTTC
NA	TRBV29-1	NA	TRBJ1-2	CSVDRGKEYGYTF	TGCAGCGTTGACAGGGGTAAAGAATATGGCTACACCTTC